This entry concerns a single TCR beta chain. Per the germline V gene, CDR1 is LNHDA and CDR2 is SQIVND (reference sequence). This CDR3 is built from 12 residues. V was trimmed by 6 bases and J by 8 bases, leaving 13 bases between them. RNA transcripts provided the source from which TCR beta CDR3 regions were amplified. A first-round RT-PCR of the TCR CDR3 used the HTBI primer set. TCRdb re-called the multiplex PCR reads through MiXCR, storing one row per CDR3 protein. The table lists over 350,000 distinct CDR3 sequences, about 15% of them singletons. The data stem from a study of T cells in Graves' hyperthyroidism and ophthalmopathy.

The clonotype originates from a man younger than 35 with Graves' ophthalmopathy. The chain carries TRBV19 and TRBJ1-2; no firm D call. What was sequenced was blood. The CDR3 DNA reads TGTGCCAGTAGACAACTGCTAGTAGGCTACACCTTC. Translated, it gives CASRQLLVGYTF.